The text below deals with one T cell receptor (beta chain). Its target is unknown. These data belong to a study of vaccination and CD4 T cells after COVID-19. Trimming left V 2 bases short and J 3 bases short, with 7 bases between. Germline CDR1 and CDR2: KGHSH and LQKENI. CDR3 length: 13 amino acids. Described treatment: roughly 11-day PBMC culture with coronavirus spike peptide pools or control peptides (ViraFEST assay). Sequenced with the Oncomine TCR Beta short-read assay was DNA taken from cultured CD4+ T cells. TCRdb re-called the PCR reads through MiXCR, storing one row per CDR3 protein. The data show around 19,000 distinct CDR3 sequences, approximately 70% seen once.

The sample was CD4+ T cells from blood, cultured in vitro. This TCR was recovered from a human donor who had recovered from COVID-19. This chain connects TRBV18 to TRBJ1-2; D possibly corresponds to TRBD1 (5 bases). CDR3 coding DNA: TGTGCCAGCTCACCAGGGGGGGACTATGGCTACACCTTC. It yields the protein CASSPGGDYGYTF.